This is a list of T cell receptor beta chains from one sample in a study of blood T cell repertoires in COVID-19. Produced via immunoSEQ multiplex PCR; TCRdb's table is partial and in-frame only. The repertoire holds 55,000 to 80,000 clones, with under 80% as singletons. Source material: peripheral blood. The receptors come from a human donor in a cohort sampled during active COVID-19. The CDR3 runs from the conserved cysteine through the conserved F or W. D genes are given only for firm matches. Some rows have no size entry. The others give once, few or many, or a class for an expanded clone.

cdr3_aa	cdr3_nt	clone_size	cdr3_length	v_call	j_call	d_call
CASSFMGGVDSPLHF	TGTGCCAGCTCATTCATGGGGGGTGTGGATTCACCCCTCCACTTT	.	15	TRBV27	TRBJ1-6	.
CASSPTGPNQPQHF	TGTGCCAGCAGCCCGACAGGGCCGAATCAGCCCCAGCATTTT	.	14	TRBV6-5	TRBJ1-5	TRBD1
CASSSGTRASNYGYTF	TGTGCCAGTAGTTCCGGGACACGCGCCTCCAACTATGGCTACACCTTC	.	16	TRBV19	TRBJ1-2	.
CASSLAPSGGANEQFF	TGTGCCAGCAGCTTAGCCCCTAGCGGGGGAGCTAATGAGCAGTTCTTC	.	16	TRBV7-2	TRBJ2-1	TRBD2
CSVRQGSDQPQHF	TGCAGCGTAAGACAGGGTTCGGATCAGCCCCAGCATTTT	.	13	TRBV29-1	TRBJ1-5	TRBD1
CASSELGGGTDTQYF	TGTGCCAGCAGTGAGTTAGGCGGTGGCACAGATACGCAGTATTTT	.	15	TRBV6-1	TRBJ2-3	.
CASSRDTLGAGELFF	TGTGCCAGTAGTAGGGACACCCTCGGCGCCGGGGAGCTGTTTTTT	.	15	TRBV19	TRBJ2-2	.
CASSQGLATETQYF	TGCGCCAGCAGCCAGGGACTAGCGACGGAGACCCAGTACTTC	.	14	TRBV5-1	TRBJ2-5	TRBD2
CASSTTSGGSVGTQYF	TGTGCCAGTAGTACGACTAGCGGGGGCTCAGTGGGGACCCAGTACTTC	.	16	TRBV19	TRBJ2-5	TRBD2
CASSLSGGWDEQFF	TGCGCCAGCAGCCTGTCGGGGGGATGGGATGAGCAGTTCTTC	.	14	TRBV5-1	TRBJ2-1	TRBD2
CASRGTVNTGELFF	TGTGCCAGCAGAGGGACAGTGAACACCGGGGAGCTGTTTTTT	.	14	TRBV6-5	TRBJ2-2	TRBD1
CASSQRSGSPSSYEQYF	TGTGCCAGCAGCCAACGGAGTGGGAGTCCCAGCTCCTACGAGCAGTACTTC	.	17	TRBV4-2	TRBJ2-7	.
CASSTAWEQYF	TGTGCCAGCAGTACTGCCTGGGAGCAGTACTTC	.	11	TRBV25-1	TRBJ2-7	.
CASSSLSGGVPTQYF	TGTGCCAGCAGCTCCCTCAGCGGGGGGGTCCCTACGCAGTATTTT	once	15	TRBV7-2	TRBJ2-3	TRBD2
CASSARQGWEQYF	TGTGCCAGCAGCGCTAGACAGGGATGGGAGCAGTACTTC	.	13	TRBV21-1	TRBJ2-7	.
CASRTTTAGLAGVEQYF	TGTGCCAGCAGGACTACAACCGCGGGACTAGCGGGGGTCGAGCAGTACTTC	once	17	TRBV5-6	TRBJ2-7	TRBD2
CASSFRGGQETQYF	TGTGCCAGCAGTTTTAGGGGAGGCCAAGAGACCCAGTACTTC	.	14	TRBV7-9	TRBJ2-5	.
CASSRTSGGNEQYF	TGTGCCAGCAGCCGGACTAGCGGGGGAAACGAGCAGTACTTC	few	14	TRBV7-8	TRBJ2-7	TRBD2
CASSSGQGWTGELFF	TGTGCCAGCAGCTCTGGACAGGGTTGGACCGGGGAGCTGTTTTTT	.	15	TRBV7-3	TRBJ2-2	TRBD1
CASRGGLPRGYNEQFF	TGTGCCAGTAGGGGGGGACTACCCCGAGGCTACAATGAGCAGTTCTTC	.	16	TRBV19	TRBJ2-1	TRBD2
CASSQVRNGVNSPLHF	TGCGCCAGCAGCCAAGTGCGGAACGGGGTTAATTCACCCCTCCACTTT	.	16	TRBV4-1	TRBJ1-6	.
CASSLVSTGGQPQHF	TGTGCCAGCAGCTTAGTGTCGACAGGGGGTCAGCCCCAGCATTTT	few	15	TRBV7-2	TRBJ1-5	TRBD1
CASSLEGGGGYNEQFF	TGTGCCAGCAGCTTAGAAGGTGGCGGGGGGTACAATGAGCAGTTCTTC	.	16	TRBV7-3	TRBJ2-1	TRBD2
CASSMTLAGPYEQYF	TGTGCCAGCAGCATGACTCTAGCGGGGCCCTACGAGCAGTACTTC	.	15	TRBV7-8	TRBJ2-7	TRBD2
CASSDRGSNEKLFF	TGTGCCAGCAGCGACAGGGGGTCGAATGAAAAACTGTTTTTT	.	14	TRBV5-5	TRBJ1-4	TRBD1
CASSYSFQGNYGYTF	TGTGCCAGCAGTTACTCTTTTCAGGGTAACTATGGCTACACCTTC	.	15	TRBV6-2/TRBV6-3	TRBJ1-2	.
CASKGQGYNEQFF	TGTGCCAGTAAGGGACAGGGCTACAATGAGCAGTTCTTC	.	13	TRBV19	TRBJ2-1	TRBD1
CASSVPHENQPQHF	TGTGCCAGTAGTGTCCCCCACGAGAATCAGCCCCAGCATTTT	few	14	TRBV19	TRBJ1-5	.
CASGRGGTLETQYF	TGTGCCAGTGGGCGCGGGGGGACGTTGGAGACCCAGTACTTC	.	14	TRBV19	TRBJ2-5	TRBD2
CASKKEASSYNSPLHF	TGTGCCAGCAAAAAGGAGGCCAGCTCCTATAATTCACCCCTCCACTTT	.	16	TRBV25-1	TRBJ1-6	.
CASRPGQLTDTQYF	TGCGCCAGCAGGCCGGGACAGCTCACAGATACGCAGTATTTT	medium-sized	14	TRBV5-1	TRBJ2-3	TRBD1
CATSRVDTGGTQYF	TGTGCCACCAGCAGAGTTGACACAGGGGGGACCCAGTACTTC	.	14	TRBV15	TRBJ2-5	TRBD1
CASIASGTDTQYF	TGTGCCAGCATAGCCAGCGGCACAGATACGCAGTATTTT	.	13	TRBV27	TRBJ2-3	.
CASSIAGLTQVGDYGYTF	TGTGCCAGTAGTATAGCGGGACTTACGCAGGTGGGGGACTATGGCTACACCTTC	.	18	TRBV19	TRBJ1-2	.
CASSLRFANEKLFF	TGTGCCAGCAGTCTCAGGTTTGCTAATGAAAAACTGTTTTTT	.	14	TRBV2	TRBJ1-4	.
CASSLGVGRVNYEQYF	TGTGCCAGCAGCTTAGGCGTGGGGAGGGTCAACTACGAGCAGTACTTC	.	16	TRBV7-2	TRBJ2-7	TRBD2
CASSSGTYNEQFF	TGTGCCAGCAGCTCCGGGACCTACAATGAGCAGTTCTTC	.	13	TRBV9	TRBJ2-1	.
CSASKRGGPDEQFF	TGCAGTGCTAGTAAGCGGGGGGGCCCGGATGAGCAGTTCTTC	.	14	TRBV20-1	TRBJ2-1	TRBD2
CAISETGGVSGELFF	TGTGCCATCAGTGAAACGGGGGGCGTTTCGGGGGAGCTGTTTTTT	once	15	TRBV10-3	TRBJ2-2	.
CASSQEKGGGFQYF	TGCGCCAGCAGCCAAGAAAAAGGGGGGGGCTTTCAGTACTTC	.	14	TRBV4-1	TRBJ2-7	.
CASRTQGAGANVLTF	TGTGCCTCCCGAACCCAGGGGGCTGGGGCCAACGTCCTGACTTTC	.	15	TRBV19	TRBJ2-6	TRBD1
CASSLLQGNSPLHF	TGTGCCAGCAGCTTACTACAGGGTAATTCACCCCTCCACTTT	.	14	TRBV7-2	TRBJ1-6	.
CATSVSTGAETEAFF	TGTGCCACCAGCGTCTCGACAGGGGCTGAGACTGAAGCTTTCTTT	.	15	TRBV15	TRBJ1-1	TRBD1
CASRGGDTASYNEQFF	TGTGCCAGCAGAGGGGGGGACACCGCCTCCTACAATGAGCAGTTCTTC	.	16	TRBV28	TRBJ2-1	.
CASSYSQGSNQPQHF	TGTGCCAGCAGTTACTCACAGGGTAGCAATCAGCCCCAGCATTTT	.	15	TRBV6-5	TRBJ1-5	.
CASSWRGGGYTF	TGTGCCAGCAGTTGGCGTGGCGGGGGCTACACCTTC	.	12	TRBV6-2/TRBV6-3	TRBJ1-2	.